This T cell receptor beta chain came from a study of T cell repertoires in cytomegalovirus infection. Across the study: Indicated by public TCR beta signatures were CMV infection and matching HLA type. Regarding the study as a whole: Dominating the ex vivo response were TCR beta clonotypes that were CMV-specific and HLA-C-restricted. Frequencies of public TCR beta families were cumulated, and this identified carriers of CMV plus the relevant HLA.

Germline V gene sequence: CDR1 SGHRS, CDR2 YFSETQ. This CDR3 has 12 residues. Trimming removed 4 bases at V and 8 bases at J, with 12 bases between. TCRdb reprocessed the reads via MiXCR and lists one record per CDR3 protein. The sample holds about 400,000 distinct CDR3 sequences, about a sixth seen once. As regards this clonotype: Its antigen is still unknown.

This clonotype was obtained from a human donor in good health (CMV status not recorded). Some clones in this sample may be carry-over from other donors' samples. The chain joins TRBV5-1 to TRBJ1-1, with D possibly being TRBD1 (5 bases). Sequencing was done on a sample of PBMCs. CDR3 nucleotide sequence: TGCGCCAGCAGCCCCGGAGGGGCCGAAGCTTTCTTT. Its translation: CASSPGGAEAFF.